The 10 T cell receptor beta chains in this list originate from one sample, sequenced in a study of graft-versus-host responses after intestinal transplantation. Measured with immunoSEQ multiplex PCR; TCRdb has only the in-frame clones, and not every one. Found here are approximately 97,000 clones, 90% to 95% of them singletons; the top ten hold about 0.18%. What these receptors recognize is not known. The sequenced sample was unstimulated CD4+ T cells sorted from spleen or lymph node cells, obtained before transplant. Receptors originate from a human donor who was the organ donor for an intestinal transplant.

This sequence joins TRBV10-3 and TRBJ2-5; 8 positions agree with TRBD1. After removal of 3 bases from V and 5 bases from J, the junction contained 8 bases not matched to a gene. Germline V gene lookup returns CDR1 ENHRY and CDR2 SYGVKD. The CDR3 is 15 amino acids. The CDR3 loop reads CAISEIDRGRETQYF. Written as DNA, the CDR3 is TGTGCCATCAGTGAAATAGACAGGGGCCGGGAGACCCAGTACTTC.

This sequence joins TRBV5-1 and TRBJ2-1; 9 positions agree with TRBD1. V gave up 4 bases and J gave up 15 bases; unmatched junction bases: 11. This CDR3 is built from 13 residues. Germline V lookup: CDR1 SGHRS, CDR2 YFSETQ. CDR3 nucleotides: TGCGCCAGCAGCCCCTCGACAGGGGGTCGTCCGTTCTTC. Protein: CASSPSTGGRPFF.

The V gene is TRBV28, the J gene TRBJ2-4; D is uncertain. V lost 7 bases, J lost 6 bases, and 13 bases lay in between. The CDR3 has 13 amino acids. Looked up from germline, CDR1 is MDHEN and CDR2 is SYDVKM. CDR3 sequence: CASTPLFRNIQYF. The CDR3 coding sequence is TGTGCCAGCACCCCCTTGTTCCGAAACATTCAGTACTTC.

The chain uses TRBV9 and TRBJ2-2, with 8 bases aligning to TRBD1. This CDR3 contains 14 residues. Germline assignment: CDR1 SGDLS and CDR2 YYNGEE. The ends lost 7 bases at V and 3 bases at J; junction bases unmatched: 5. The CDR3 DNA sequence: TGTGCCAGCGGTTGGACAGGGTACACCGGGGAGCTGTTTTTT. This codes for CASGWTGYTGELFF.

V usage is TRBV4-1 and J usage is TRBJ1-1; D not resolved. Germline V gene sequence: CDR1 MGHRA, CDR2 YSYEKL. The CDR3 consists of 14 residues. Trimming pared 5 bases from V and 7 bases from J, leaving 17 bases between. In DNA, the CDR3 is TGCGCCAGCAGCGCACTACCCGGCCAAGGTGAAGCTTTCTTT. Translated: CASSALPGQGEAFF.

Written as DNA, the CDR3 is TGCGCCAGCAGCTCTTCGACACCTTACGAGCAGTACTTC. Amino acid sequence: CASSSSTPYEQYF. The gene calls are TRBV5-1 and TRBJ2-5; unclear D gene. The J call is doubtful: the DNA matches TRBJ2-7 better. The CDR3 extends over 13 amino acids. Germline CDR1 and CDR2: SGHRS and YFSETQ.

The chain combines TRBV7-3 with TRBJ2-2; 8 bases match TRBD2. This CDR3 is 18 amino acids long. J lost 5 bases, V lost 5 bases, and 16 bases had no gene match. CDR1 is SGHTA, CDR2 FQGTGA, per germline. The CDR3 sequence is CASSPAADNRGGTGELFF. In DNA form, the CDR3 reads TGTGCCAGCAGCCCCGCGGCGGACAACCGGGGGGGGACCGGGGAGCTGTTTTTT.

The chain carries TRBV18 and TRBJ2-1; 8 bases agree with TRBD2. Germline CDR1 KGHSH, CDR2 LQKENI. V trimming: 2 bases; J trimming: 0 bases; junction bases outside the gene matches: 6. The CDR3 consists of 17 residues. The CDR3 region has the DNA TGTGCCAGCTCACCATCCCAGCGGGGGAGCTCCTACAATGAGCAGTTCTTC. Protein sequence: CASSPSQRGSSYNEQFF.

The gene calls are TRBV28 and TRBJ1-2; 8 bases line up with TRBD1. The CDR3 sequence is 14 residues long. Germline V CDR1 and CDR2: MDHEN, SYDVKM. The junction had 5 bases not matched to a gene; V was cut back by 2 bases and J by 6 bases. The CDR3 protein is CASSLIDRGHGYTF. The CDR3 bases are TGTGCCAGCAGTTTAATAGACAGGGGCCATGGCTACACCTTC.

The chain has TRBV7-2 and TRBJ2-5; 7 bases map to TRBD1. V dropped 5 bases and J dropped 5; count of bases not matched to a gene: 8. This CDR3 is 14 amino acids long. Germline V CDR1 and CDR2: SGHTA, FQGNSA. The DNA of the CDR3 is TGTGCCAGCAGCCCTGGACAGGATGCGGAGACCCAGTACTTC. Its translation is CASSPGQDAETQYF.